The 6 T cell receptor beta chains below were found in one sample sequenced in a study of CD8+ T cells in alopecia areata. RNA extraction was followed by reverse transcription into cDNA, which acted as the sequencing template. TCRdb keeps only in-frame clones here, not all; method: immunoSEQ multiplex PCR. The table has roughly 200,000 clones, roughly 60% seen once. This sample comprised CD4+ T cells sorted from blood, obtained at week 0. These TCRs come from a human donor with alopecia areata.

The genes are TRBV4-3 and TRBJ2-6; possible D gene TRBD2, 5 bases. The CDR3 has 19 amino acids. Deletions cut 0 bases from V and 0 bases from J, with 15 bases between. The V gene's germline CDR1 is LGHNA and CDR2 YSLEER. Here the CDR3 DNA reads TGCGCCAGCAGCCAAGATAGTCCGGGGTCGATCTCTGGGGCCAACGTCCTGACTTTC. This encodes CASSQDSPGSISGANVLTF.

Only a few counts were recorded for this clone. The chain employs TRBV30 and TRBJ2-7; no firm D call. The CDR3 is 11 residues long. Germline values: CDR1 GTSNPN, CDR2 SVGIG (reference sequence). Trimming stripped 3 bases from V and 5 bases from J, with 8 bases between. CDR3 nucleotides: TGTGCCTGGAGGGCTCGGAACGAGCAGTACTTC. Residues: CAWRARNEQYF.

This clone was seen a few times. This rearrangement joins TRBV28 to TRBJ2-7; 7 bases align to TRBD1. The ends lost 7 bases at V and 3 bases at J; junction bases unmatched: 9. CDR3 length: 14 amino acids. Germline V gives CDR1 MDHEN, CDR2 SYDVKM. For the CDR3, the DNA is TGTGCCAGCAACCTTCCGGGACAGCTCTACGAGCAGTACTTC. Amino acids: CASNLPGQLYEQYF.

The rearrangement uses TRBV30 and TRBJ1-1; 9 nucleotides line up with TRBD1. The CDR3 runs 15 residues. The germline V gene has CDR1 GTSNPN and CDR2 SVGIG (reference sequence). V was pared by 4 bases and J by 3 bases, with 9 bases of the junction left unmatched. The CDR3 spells CAWTSYGTGHTEAFF. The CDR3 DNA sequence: TGTGCCTGGACCTCGTACGGGACAGGGCACACTGAAGCTTTCTTT.

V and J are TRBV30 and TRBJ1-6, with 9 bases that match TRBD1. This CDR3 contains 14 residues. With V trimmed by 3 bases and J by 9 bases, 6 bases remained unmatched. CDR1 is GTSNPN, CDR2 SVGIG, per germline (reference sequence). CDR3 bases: TGTGCCTGGAGGGCCGGGACAGGGATTTCACCCCTCCACTTT. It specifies CAWRAGTGISPLHF.

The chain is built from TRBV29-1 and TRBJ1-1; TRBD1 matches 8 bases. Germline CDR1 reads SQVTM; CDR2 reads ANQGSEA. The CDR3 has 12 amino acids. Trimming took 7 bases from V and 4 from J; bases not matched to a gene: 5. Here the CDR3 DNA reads TGCAGCGGAAGACAGGGGTCCACTGAAGCTTTCTTT. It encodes CSGRQGSTEAFF. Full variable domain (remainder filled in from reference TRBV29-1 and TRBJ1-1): SAVISQKPSRDICQRGTSLTIQCQVDSQVTMMFWYRQQPGQSLTLIATANQGSEATYESGFVIDKFPISRPNLTFSTLTVSNMSPEDSSIYLCSGRQGSTEAFFGQGTRLTVV.